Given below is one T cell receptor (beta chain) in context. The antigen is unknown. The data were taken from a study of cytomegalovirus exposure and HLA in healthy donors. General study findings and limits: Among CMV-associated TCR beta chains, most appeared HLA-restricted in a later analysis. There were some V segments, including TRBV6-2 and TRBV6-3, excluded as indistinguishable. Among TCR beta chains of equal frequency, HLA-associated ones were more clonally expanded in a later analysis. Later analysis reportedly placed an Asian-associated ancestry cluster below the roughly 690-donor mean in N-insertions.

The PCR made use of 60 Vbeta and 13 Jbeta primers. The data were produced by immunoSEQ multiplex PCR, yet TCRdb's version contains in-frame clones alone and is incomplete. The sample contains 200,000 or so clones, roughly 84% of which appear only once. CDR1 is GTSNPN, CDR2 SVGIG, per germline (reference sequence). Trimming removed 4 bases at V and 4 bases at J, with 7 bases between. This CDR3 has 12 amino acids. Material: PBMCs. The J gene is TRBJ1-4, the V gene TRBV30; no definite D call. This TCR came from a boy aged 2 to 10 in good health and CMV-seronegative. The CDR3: CAWNIVNEKLFF. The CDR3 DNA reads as TGTGCCTGGAACATCGTTAATGAAAAACTGTTTTTT.